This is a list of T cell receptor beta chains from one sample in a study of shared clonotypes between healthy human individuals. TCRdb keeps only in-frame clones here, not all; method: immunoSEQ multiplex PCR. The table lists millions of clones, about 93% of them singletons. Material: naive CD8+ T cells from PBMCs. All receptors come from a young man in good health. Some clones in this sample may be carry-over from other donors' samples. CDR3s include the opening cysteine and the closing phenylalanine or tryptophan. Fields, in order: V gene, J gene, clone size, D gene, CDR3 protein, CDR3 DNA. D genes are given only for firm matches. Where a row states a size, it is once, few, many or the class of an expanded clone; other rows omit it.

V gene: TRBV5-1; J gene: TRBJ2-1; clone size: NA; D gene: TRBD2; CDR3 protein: CASSQSGGTYNEQFF; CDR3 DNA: TGCGCCAGCAGCCAGAGCGGGGGTACCTACAATGAGCAGTTCTTC
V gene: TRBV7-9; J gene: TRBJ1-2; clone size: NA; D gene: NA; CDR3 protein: CASSFPAGSSGGYTF; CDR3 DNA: TGTGCCAGCAGCTTCCCAGCAGGGTCATCCGGGGGCTACACCTTC
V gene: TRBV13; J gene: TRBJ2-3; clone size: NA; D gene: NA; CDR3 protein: CASSFSGEWATDTQYF; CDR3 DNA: TGTGCCAGCAGCTTTTCGGGGGAGTGGGCCACAGATACGCAGTATTTT
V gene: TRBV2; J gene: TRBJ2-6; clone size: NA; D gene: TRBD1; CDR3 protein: CASSHLDRGLSGANVLTF; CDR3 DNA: TGTGCCAGCAGTCACTTAGACAGGGGGCTGTCTGGGGCCAACGTCCTGACTTTC
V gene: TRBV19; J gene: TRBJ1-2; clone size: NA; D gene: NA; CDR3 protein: CASSIGGSGGYTF; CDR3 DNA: TGTGCCAGTAGTATCGGTGGATCTGGTGGCTACACCTTC
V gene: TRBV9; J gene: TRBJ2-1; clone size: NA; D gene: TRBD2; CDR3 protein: CASSGGTTNEQFF; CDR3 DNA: TGTGCCAGCAGCGGGGGGACTACGAATGAGCAGTTCTTC
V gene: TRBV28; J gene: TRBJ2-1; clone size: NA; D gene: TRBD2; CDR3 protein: CASSHRTSKSSYNEQFF; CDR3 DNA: TGTGCCAGCAGTCATAGGACTAGCAAGAGCTCCTACAATGAGCAGTTCTTC
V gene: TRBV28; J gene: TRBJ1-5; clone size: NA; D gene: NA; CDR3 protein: CASSPSPKEPQHF; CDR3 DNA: TGTGCCAGCTCCCCGAGCCCTAAGGAGCCCCAGCATTTT
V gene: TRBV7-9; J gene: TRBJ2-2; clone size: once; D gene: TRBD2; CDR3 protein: CASSPTSGNTGELFF; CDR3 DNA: TGTGCCAGCAGCCCCACTAGCGGGAACACCGGGGAGCTGTTTTTT
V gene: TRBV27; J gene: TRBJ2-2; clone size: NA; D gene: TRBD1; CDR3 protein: CASSPPDRGEAGELFF; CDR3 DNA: TGTGCCAGCAGTCCCCCCGACAGGGGGGAGGCCGGGGAGCTGTTTTTT
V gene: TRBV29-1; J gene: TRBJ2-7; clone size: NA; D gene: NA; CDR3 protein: CSVRGGESYGQYF; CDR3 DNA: TGCAGCGTCAGGGGAGGAGAGAGCTACGGGCAGTACTTC
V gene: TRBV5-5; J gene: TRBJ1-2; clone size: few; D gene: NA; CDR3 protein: CASSPGKGFGYGYTF; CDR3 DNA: TGTGCCAGCAGCCCGGGGAAGGGTTTTGGATATGGCTACACCTTC
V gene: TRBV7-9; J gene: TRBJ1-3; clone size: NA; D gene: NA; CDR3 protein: CASSTRDGRGNTIYF; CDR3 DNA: TGTGCCAGCAGCACCCGCGACGGCCGAGGAAACACCATATATTTT
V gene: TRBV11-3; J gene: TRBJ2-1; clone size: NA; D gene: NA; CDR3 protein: CASSLRSGAYNEQFF; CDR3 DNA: TGTGCCAGCAGCTTGAGGAGCGGCGCCTACAATGAGCAGTTCTTC
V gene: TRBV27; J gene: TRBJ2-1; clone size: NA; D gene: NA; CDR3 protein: CASSLSLGSYNEQFF; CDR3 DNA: TGTGCCAGCAGTTTATCTTTGGGCTCCTACAATGAGCAGTTCTTC
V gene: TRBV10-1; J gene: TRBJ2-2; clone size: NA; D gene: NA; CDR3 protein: CASSESAPGSQNTGELFF; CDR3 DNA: TGCGCCAGCAGTGAGTCGGCCCCGGGTAGCCAGAACACCGGGGAGCTGTTTTTT
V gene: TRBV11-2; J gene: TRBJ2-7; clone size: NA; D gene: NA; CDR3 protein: CASSLTGIFYEQYF; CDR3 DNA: TGTGCCAGCAGCTTAACCGGGATCTTCTACGAGCAGTACTTC
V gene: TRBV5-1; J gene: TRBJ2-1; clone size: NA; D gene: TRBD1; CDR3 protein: CASSLIGQGSYNEQFF; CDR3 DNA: TGCGCCAGCAGCTTAATAGGACAGGGCAGCTACAATGAGCAGTTCTTC
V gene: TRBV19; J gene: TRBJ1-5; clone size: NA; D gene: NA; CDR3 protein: CASSISGAQPQHF; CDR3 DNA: TGTGCCAGTAGTATTTCTGGGGCTCAGCCCCAGCATTTT
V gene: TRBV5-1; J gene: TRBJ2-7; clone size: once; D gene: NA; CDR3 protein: CASSVGPTVEDYEQYF; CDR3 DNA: TGCGCCAGCAGCGTCGGACCGACCGTTGAGGACTACGAGCAGTACTTC
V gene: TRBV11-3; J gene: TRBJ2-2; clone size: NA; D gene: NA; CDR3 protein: CASSLITGGELFF; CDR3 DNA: TGTGCCAGCAGCCTTATCACAGGAGGGGAGCTGTTTTTT
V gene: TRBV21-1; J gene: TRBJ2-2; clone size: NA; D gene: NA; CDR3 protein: CASRGGRRHTNTGELFF; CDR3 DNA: TGTGCCAGCAGAGGGGGACGGCGCCACACGAACACCGGGGAGCTGTTTTTT
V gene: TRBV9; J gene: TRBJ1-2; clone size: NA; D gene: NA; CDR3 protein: CASSVGQTNYGYTF; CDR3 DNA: TGTGCCAGCAGCGTTGGTCAGACTAACTATGGCTACACCTTC
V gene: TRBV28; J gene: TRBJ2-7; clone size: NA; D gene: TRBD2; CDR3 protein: CASSGTSGIHEQYF; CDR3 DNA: TGTGCCAGCAGTGGGACTAGCGGGATTCACGAGCAGTACTTC
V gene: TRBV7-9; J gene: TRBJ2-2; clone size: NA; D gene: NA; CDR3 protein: CASSLSPGSTGELFF; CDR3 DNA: TGTGCCAGCAGCTTAAGTCCCGGGTCCACCGGGGAGCTGTTTTTT
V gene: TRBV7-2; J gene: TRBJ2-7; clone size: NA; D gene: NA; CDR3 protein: CASSIGGTYEQYF; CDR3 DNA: TGTGCCAGCAGCATCGGAGGGACCTACGAGCAGTACTTC
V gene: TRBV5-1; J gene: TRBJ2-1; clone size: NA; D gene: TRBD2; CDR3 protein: CASSLGLAGDFWNNEQFF; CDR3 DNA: TGCGCCAGCAGCTTGGGTTTAGCGGGAGATTTTTGGAACAATGAGCAGTTCTTC